The 27 T cell receptor beta chains given below trace back to one sample, sequenced in a study of technical replicates of blood from several donors. TCRdb's table, derived via immunoSEQ multiplex PCR, lists solely in-frame clones and lacks some. The sample lists approximately 79,000 clones; over 75% were seen once. Material: T cells isolated from PBMCs. These receptor sequences come from a human donor in good health.

The rearrangement joins TRBV10-1 to TRBJ1-1; D remains unclear. Germline loops: CDR1 WNHNN, CDR2 SYGVQD (reference sequence). The CDR3 is 13 amino acids. Between the trimmed V and J ends, which lost 0 bases and 4 bases, there was a span of 6 bases. CDR3 in DNA: TGCGCCAGCAGTGAGTCCAGATTCACTGAAGCTTTCTTT. It encodes CASSESRFTEAFF.

The chain is built from TRBV4-2 and TRBJ1-1; D gene unclear. Germline V gene lookup returns CDR1 LGHNA and CDR2 YNFKEQ. Trimming cost V 0 bases and J 5 bases, with 16 bases left between them. The CDR3 is 16 residues long. The CDR3 region has the DNA TGTGCCAGCAGCCAAGATCGGATAACAGAACAGACTGAAGCTTTCTTT. Protein: CASSQDRITEQTEAFF.

This CDR3 reads CASIGVAGGGKGYEQYF. The CDR3, as DNA: TGTGCCAGCATTGGGGTAGCGGGAGGGGGAAAGGGCTACGAGCAGTACTTC. The chain has TRBV28 and TRBJ2-7; TRBD2 agrees at 11 bases. The V and J ends lost 7 bases and 3 bases, in that order; junction bases with no gene match: 14. This CDR3 is 17 amino acids long. From germline, CDR1 is MDHEN and CDR2 SYDVKM. Drawing the rest from reference TRBV28 and TRBJ2-7, the complete variable domain is DVKVTQSSRYLVKRTGEKVFLECVQDMDHENMFWYRQDPGLGLRLIYFSYDVKMKEKGDIPEGYSVSREKKERFSLILESASTNQTSMYLCASIGVAGGGKGYEQYFGPGTRLTVT.

The V call is TRBV28, the J call TRBJ2-5, with TRBD2 matching 8 bases. V trimming: 2 bases; J trimming: 3 bases; junction bases outside the gene matches: 2. Looked up from germline, CDR1 is MDHEN and CDR2 is SYDVKM. The CDR3 is 14 residues long. In DNA form, the CDR3 reads TGTGCCAGCAGTTTACTTAGCGGGAAAGAGACCCAGTACTTC. It is translated as CASSLLSGKETQYF.

This clone appeared a single time. This chain connects TRBV5-1 to TRBJ2-2; 7 bases map to TRBD1. This CDR3 is 16 amino acids long. In germline, CDR1 is SGHRS, CDR2 YFSETQ. V shed 4 bases, J shed 1 base, and the junction held 7 bases outside the gene matches. CDR3 sequence: CASSGLGTENTGELFF. The CDR3 DNA follows: TGCGCCAGCAGCGGCCTGGGGACAGAGAACACCGGGGAGCTGTTTTTT.

V and J are TRBV27 and TRBJ2-1, with 9 bases aligning to TRBD2. V gave up 4 bases and J gave up 6 bases; unmatched junction bases: 7. The germline gives CDR1 MNHEY, CDR2 SMNVEV (reference sequence). There are 15 residues in the CDR3. CDR3 amino acids: CASSYSGRLANEQFF. The DNA for the CDR3 is TGTGCCAGCAGTTATAGCGGGAGACTGGCCAATGAGCAGTTCTTC.

The sample holds one count of this clone. The V and J genes are TRBV11-3 and TRBJ2-7; TRBD2 agrees at 10 bases. The CDR3 runs 15 residues. After removal of 2 bases from V and 5 bases from J, the junction contained 6 bases not matched to a gene. Germline lookup yields CDR1 SGHNT and CDR2 YENEEA. The CDR3 sequence is CASSLSLAGVDEQYF. Here the CDR3 DNA reads TGTGCCAGCAGCTTAAGTCTAGCGGGAGTAGACGAGCAGTACTTC.

V is TRBV29-1 and J is TRBJ2-3, with TRBD1 identical over 9 bases. This CDR3 has 14 amino acids. The J segment lost 4 bases and the V segment lost 7 bases, leaving 9 bases of the junction unmatched. The germline CDR1 and CDR2 sequences are SQVTM and ANQGSEA. DNA for the CDR3: TGCAGCGCCCTTGGGGACAGGGCGGCAGATACGCAGTATTTT. Its translation: CSALGDRAADTQYF.

CDR3 amino acids: CASSVDVKGTGASEQYF. For the CDR3, the DNA is TGTGCCAGCAGCGTAGATGTCAAGGGGACAGGGGCCTCCGAGCAGTACTTC. The J gene is TRBJ2-7, the V gene TRBV9; 10 bases align to TRBD1. V shed 0 bases and J 6 bases; nucleotides not matched to a gene: 12. Germline lookup yields CDR1 SGDLS and CDR2 YYNGEE. This CDR3 is built from 17 residues.

This sequence joins TRBV28 and TRBJ2-2; D gene ambiguous. Germline loops: CDR1 MDHEN, CDR2 SYDVKM. The CDR3 runs to 15 residues. Trimming left V 2 bases short and J 1 base short, with 8 bases between. Here the CDR3 reads CASSLNTQNTGELFF. The CDR3 DNA reads TGTGCCAGCAGTTTAAACACCCAGAACACCGGGGAGCTGTTTTTT. Full variable domain (missing parts from reference TRBV28 and TRBJ2-2): DVKVTQSSRYLVKRTGEKVFLECVQDMDHENMFWYRQDPGLGLRLIYFSYDVKMKEKGDIPEGYSVSREKKERFSLILESASTNQTSMYLCASSLNTQNTGELFFGEGSRLTVL.

V is TRBV30 and J is TRBJ2-5; 7 bases agree with TRBD1. The CDR3 has 13 amino acids. Germline loops: CDR1 GTSNPN, CDR2 SVGIG (reference sequence). The trim removed 2 bases at V and 5 bases at J, leaving 5 bases unmatched. The CDR3 here is CAWSIQGFETQYF. The CDR3 DNA reads as TGTGCCTGGAGTATACAGGGGTTTGAGACCCAGTACTTC.

The chain is built from TRBV25-1 and TRBJ2-6, with TRBD1 matching 7 bases. This CDR3 has 15 amino acids. Germline V gene data show CDR1 as MGHDK and CDR2 as SYGVNS. The CDR3 reads CASTGVSSGANVLTF. The CDR3, as DNA: TGTGCTAGTACAGGGGTGTCATCTGGGGCCAACGTCCTGACTTTC.

This chain connects TRBV18 to TRBJ2-5; 9 bases line up with TRBD1. The CDR3 runs 16 residues. Germline V CDR1 and CDR2: KGHSH, LQKENI. Germline trimming cut 2 bases from V and 4 bases from J; bases unmatched to any gene: 8. The CDR3 region is CASSPTTGGGRETQYF. CDR3 coding DNA: TGTGCCAGCTCACCAACGACAGGGGGAGGTAGAGAGACCCAGTACTTC.

This clone has only one observation. J is TRBJ1-1 and V is TRBV6-5; D possibly corresponds to TRBD1 (5 bases). Trimming left V 6 bases short and J 4 bases short, with 15 bases between. The CDR3 consists of 14 residues. Germline V gene data show CDR1 as MNHEY and CDR2 as SVGAGI. The chain's CDR3 is CASRAGLGSTEAFF. CDR3 nucleotides: TGTGCCAGCAGGGCAGGGCTAGGGTCCACTGAAGCTTTCTTT.

This clone was seen just once. This chain connects TRBV28 to TRBJ2-1; 10 bases agree with TRBD2. The CDR3 totals 16 residues. The V gene end was trimmed by 8 bases and the J gene end by 4 bases; junction bases not matched to a gene: 11. The germline CDR1 and CDR2 sequences are MDHEN and SYDVKM. In DNA, the CDR3 is TGTGCCAGCTTACTAGCGGGACGTCTCAAGTACAATGAGCAGTTCTTC. Its translation: CASLLAGRLKYNEQFF.

The chain uses TRBV10-3 and TRBJ1-1; 7 bases align to TRBD1. Unmatched junction bases numbered 9, after V lost 11 bases and J lost 0 bases. The CDR3 extends over 14 amino acids. Germline V gives CDR1 ENHRY, CDR2 SYGVKD. The CDR3 bases are TGTGCCGCGTCGCTGGGACAGATGAACACTGAAGCTTTCTTT. Encoded protein: CAASLGQMNTEAFF.

Concerning this clone itself: Other DNA sequences in the same sample also yield this CDR3. V gene TRBV9 combines with J gene TRBJ2-3; D remains unclear. The CDR3 consists of 12 residues. The germline V gene has CDR1 SGDLS and CDR2 YYNGEE. The V end was cut by 4 bases, the J end by 0 bases, with 3 bases between. This CDR3 reads CASSLSTDTQYF. The CDR3 DNA is TGTGCCAGCAGCCTTAGCACAGATACGCAGTATTTT.

The CDR3 loop reads CASRDSYNEQFF. CDR3 bases: TGTGCCAGCCGGGACTCCTACAATGAGCAGTTCTTC. The chain joins TRBV11-2 to TRBJ2-1, with D perhaps matching TRBD2 (5 bases). The length of the CDR3 is 12 residues. CDR1 and CDR2 from the germline V gene are SGHAT and FQNNGV. The V end was cut by 8 bases, the J end by 0 bases, with 5 bases between. Looking up the rest from reference TRBV11-2 and TRBJ2-1 gives the full variable domain: EAGVAQSPRYKIIEKRQSVAFWCNPISGHATLYWYQQILGQGPKLLIQFQNNGVVDDSQLPKDRFSAERLKGVDSTLKIQPAKLEDSAVYLCASRDSYNEQFFGPGTRLTVL.

The chain joins TRBV2 to TRBJ2-2; 15 bases fit TRBD2. The V and J ends lost 9 bases and 5 bases, in that order; junction bases with no gene match: 10. The germline V gene encodes CDR1 SNHLY and CDR2 FYNNEI. The CDR3 has 17 residues. CDR3 nucleotide sequence: TGTGCCAGTACCCGGACTAGCGGGAGGGCTGGTACCGGGGAGCTGTTTTTT. Translation: CASTRTSGRAGTGELFF.

This clone has only a few counts. This sequence joins TRBV10-1 and TRBJ1-1; 7 nucleotides match TRBD1. The trim removed 3 bases at V and 3 bases at J, leaving 1 base unmatched. CDR3 length: 13 amino acids. CDR1 is WNHNN and CDR2 is SYGVQD in the germline V gene (reference sequence). CDR3 in amino acids: CASSETGDTEAFF. CDR3 nucleotides: TGCGCCAGCAGTGAAACAGGGGACACTGAAGCTTTCTTT.

The rearrangement links TRBV2 to TRBJ1-5; D ambiguous. Trimming took 7 bases from V and 0 from J, leaving 4 bases between them. The germline CDR1 and CDR2 sequences are SNHLY and FYNNEI. The CDR3 covers 12 residues. The CDR3 bases are TGTGCCAGCATGGCTAGCAATCAGCCCCAGCATTTT. This encodes CASMASNQPQHF. Supplemented by reference TRBV2 and TRBJ1-5, the full variable domain reads EPEVTQTPSHQVTQMGQEVILRCVPISNHLYFYWYRQILGQKVEFLVSFYNNEISEKSEIFDDQFSVERPDGSNFTLKIRSTKLEDSAMYFCASMASNQPQHFGDGTRLSIL.

The chain uses TRBV2 and TRBJ2-3; 9 nucleotides line up with TRBD2. The CDR3 length is 14 residues. V was pared by 7 bases and J by 2 bases, with 4 bases of the junction left unmatched. CDR1 and CDR2 (germline): SNHLY, FYNNEI. The CDR3 loop is CASTLAGVTDTQYF. The CDR3 nucleotides are TGTGCCAGCACCTTAGCGGGAGTCACAGATACGCAGTATTTT.

The rearrangement links TRBV11-2 to TRBJ2-3; 9 nucleotides line up with TRBD2. The length of the CDR3 is 16 residues. Germline V gene data show CDR1 as SGHAT and CDR2 as FQNNGV. The V and J ends lost 6 bases and 5 bases, in that order; junction bases with no gene match: 12. The CDR3 region has the DNA TGTGCCAGCAGTTCACTAGCGGGTGGGGATAGAGATACGCAGTATTTT. This sequence encodes CASSSLAGGDRDTQYF.

This chain links TRBV15 with TRBJ1-5, with D unresolved. The CDR3 has 14 residues. V was trimmed by 1 base and J by 7 bases, leaving 11 bases between them. Germline lookup yields CDR1 LNHNV and CDR2 YYDKDF (reference sequence). This CDR3 reads CATSRVGGMQPQHF. The CDR3, as DNA: TGTGCCACCAGCAGAGTGGGAGGGATGCAGCCCCAGCATTTT.

Only one count was recorded for this clone. The chain is built from TRBV6-5 and TRBJ1-4; D ambiguous. Germline-derived CDR1 and CDR2 are MNHEY and SVGAGI. The CDR3 runs to 11 residues. V gave up 5 bases and J gave up 8 bases, with 6 bases separating them. The CDR3: CASSRGEKLFF. CDR3 in DNA: TGTGCCAGCAGTAGAGGGGAAAAACTGTTTTTT.

This chain links TRBV10-3 with TRBJ1-2, with D tentatively TRBD1 (6 bases). This CDR3 has 16 residues. Germline assignment: CDR1 ENHRY and CDR2 SYGVKD. Trimming shortened V by 0 bases and J by 4 bases, and 15 bases separated the two germline ends. CDR3 region: CAISESGGRGGYGYTF. CDR3 in DNA: TGTGCCATCAGTGAGTCGGGCGGCAGGGGCGGCTATGGCTACACCTTC.

The chain employs TRBV7-8 and TRBJ2-4; 8 positions match TRBD1. The CDR3 sequence is 15 residues long. The J segment lost 8 bases and the V segment lost 2 bases, leaving 8 bases of the junction unmatched. Looked up from germline, CDR1 is SGHVS and CDR2 is FQNEAQ. The CDR3 DNA sequence: TGTGCCAGCAGCTTACCGCGGGACAGGACATACATTCAGTACTTC. It encodes CASSLPRDRTYIQYF.